Described below is a single TCR beta chain sequence and its context. The data stem from a study of T cell changes during pregnancy in multiple sclerosis. Between the trimmed V and J ends, which lost 7 bases and 0 bases, there was a span of 19 bases. CDR3 length: 16 residues. The V gene's germline CDR1 is SQVTM and CDR2 ANQGSEA. Some clones are missing from TCRdb's copy, which holds only in-frame ones; the method was immunoSEQ multiplex PCR. This sample carries some 70,000 clones, approximately 90% of them seen once, and the ten largest clones take roughly 2.1%. V gene TRBV29-1 combines with J gene TRBJ1-3; D is perhaps TRBD1 (6 bases). This specimen consisted of peripheral blood, obtained in the second trimester of pregnancy. This receptor was identified in a female donor in good health, enrolled as a control in a pregnancy study. For the CDR3, the DNA is TGCAGCGCCAAAGGGTACAGGGACATCTCTGGAAACACCATATATTTT. Protein product: CSAKGYRDISGNTIYF. The full variable domain, its missing parts supplied by reference TRBV29-1 and TRBJ1-3, is SAVISQKPSRDICQRGTSLTIQCQVDSQVTMMFWYRQQPGQSLTLIATANQGSEATYESGFVIDKFPISRPNLTFSTLTVSNMSPEDSSIYLCSAKGYRDISGNTIYFGEGSWLTVV.